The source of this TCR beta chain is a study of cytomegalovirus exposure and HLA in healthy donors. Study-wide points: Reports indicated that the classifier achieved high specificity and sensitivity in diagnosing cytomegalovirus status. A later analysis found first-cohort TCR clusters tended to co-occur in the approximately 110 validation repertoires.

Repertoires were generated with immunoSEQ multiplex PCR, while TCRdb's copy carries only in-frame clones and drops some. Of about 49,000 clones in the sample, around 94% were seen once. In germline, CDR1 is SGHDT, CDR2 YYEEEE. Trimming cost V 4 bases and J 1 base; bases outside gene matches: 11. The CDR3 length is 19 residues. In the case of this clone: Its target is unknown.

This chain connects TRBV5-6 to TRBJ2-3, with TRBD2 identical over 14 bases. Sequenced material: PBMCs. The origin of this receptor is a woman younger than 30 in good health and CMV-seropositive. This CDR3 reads CASSAGLAGAKGGTDTQYF. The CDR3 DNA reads TGTGCCAGCAGCGCGGGACTAGCGGGAGCTAAAGGGGGCACAGATACGCAGTATTTT.